The T cell receptor beta chain described here comes from a study of blood T cell repertoires in COVID-19. As for the study in general: The United States, Italy and Spain provided the acute and convalescent COVID-19 samples. T cells, B-cell-depleted T cells, or PBMCs supplied cDNA or gDNA.

This clone was detected once. In Seattle, patients joined the study during active infection and were tracked longitudinally. This CDR3 comprises 16 residues. Sequencing was performed with immunoSEQ multiplex PCR; in TCRdb, only in-frame clones are kept and a portion is missing. The sample lists some 390,000 clones, 70% to 90% occurring once. The source of this sequence is a woman aged 60 to 75 with COVID-19, enrolled during active disease. J is TRBJ1-2 and V is TRBV21-1; no DNA check was done on the table's D call, TRBD1. TRBV21-1 is a documented pseudogene. Sequencing was performed on peripheral blood. Here the CDR3 DNA reads TGTGCCAGCAGCATCATCCGGGACAGGGGTTACTATGGCTACACCTTC. Translation: CASSIIRDRGYYGYTF.